This passage covers 4 T cell receptor beta chains from one sample sequenced in a study of cytomegalovirus exposure and HLA in healthy donors. With 60 Vbeta and 13 Jbeta primers, the PCR was carried out. Profiled with immunoSEQ multiplex PCR; TCRdb holds only in-frame clones, not every one. The data show over 150,000 clones, just under 75% seen once. Sequencing used PBMCs. These receptors all stem from a man in his thirties or forties in good health and CMV-seropositive.

V gene TRBV7-2 combines with J gene TRBJ2-2; TRBD1 aligns across 9 bases. CDR3 length: 14 amino acids. CDR1 is SGHTA and CDR2 is FQGNSA in the germline V gene. J gave up 7 bases and V 7 bases, and 7 bases lay outside the gene matches. The CDR3 sequence: CASNSGQGNGELFF. The CDR3 nucleotides read TGTGCCAGCAACTCGGGACAGGGAAACGGGGAGCTGTTTTTT.

The rearrangement uses TRBV28 and TRBJ2-5; 7 nucleotides match TRBD1. The V gene end was trimmed by 5 bases and the J gene end by 4 bases; junction bases not matched to a gene: 13. The CDR3 sequence is 16 residues long. The germline CDR1 and CDR2 sequences are MDHEN and SYDVKM. CDR3 nucleotides: TGTGCCAGCAGTCCCGCGACAGGGCAAATCCCAGAGACCCAGTACTTC. This encodes CASSPATGQIPETQYF.

The chain recombines TRBV18 with TRBJ2-4, with D possibly TRBD2 on 6 matching bases. The CDR3 is 17 amino acids. The germline CDR1 and CDR2 sequences are KGHSH and LQKENI. V lost 3 bases to trimming and J lost 0 bases, with 15 bases between them. The CDR3 nucleotides are TGTGCCAGCTCACCCCCGGGAGCTACCTTAGCCAAAAACATTCAGTACTTC. Translation: CASSPPGATLAKNIQYF.

The genes are TRBV7-9 and TRBJ1-5; maybe TRBD1 (5 bases). Trimming pared 6 bases from V and 4 bases from J, leaving 10 bases between. Germline CDR1 is SEHNR and CDR2 is FQNEAQ (reference sequence). The length of the CDR3 is 13 residues. CDR3 DNA: TGTGCCAGCAGTGGGGCCGGTAATCAGCCCCAGCATTTT. Translation gives CASSGAGNQPQHF.